This T cell receptor (beta chain) was observed in a study of OX40 agonist ivuxolimab in advanced cancers. Study details: At doses from 0.01 to 10 mg/kg, patients were given intravenous ivuxolimab every 2 weeks. Hepatocellular carcinoma, melanoma, renal cell or head and neck cancer occurred in dose-escalation patients.

With autoimmune disease history or systemic immunosuppression, patients were excluded. Clones were read by immunoSEQ multiplex PCR, and TCRdb kept only the in-frame ones, dropping some. The table lists 70,000 to 75,000 clones, around 83% of them singletons. This clone appeared a few times. Trimming shortened V by 1 base and J by 4 bases, and 11 bases separated the two germline ends. This CDR3 contains 15 residues. Germline assignment: CDR1 LGHNA and CDR2 YNFKEQ. Sequenced material: CD4+ or CD8+ T cells sorted from blood, taken in a trial of the OX40 agonist ivuxolimab. The sequence was collected from an adult with an advanced solid tumor such as melanoma, head and neck, liver or kidney cancer. This chain connects TRBV4-2 to TRBJ1-5, with no clear D. CDR3 residues: CASSQGGQDNQPQHF. The DNA for the CDR3 is TGTGCCAGCAGCCAAGGTGGGCAGGATAATCAGCCCCAGCATTTT.